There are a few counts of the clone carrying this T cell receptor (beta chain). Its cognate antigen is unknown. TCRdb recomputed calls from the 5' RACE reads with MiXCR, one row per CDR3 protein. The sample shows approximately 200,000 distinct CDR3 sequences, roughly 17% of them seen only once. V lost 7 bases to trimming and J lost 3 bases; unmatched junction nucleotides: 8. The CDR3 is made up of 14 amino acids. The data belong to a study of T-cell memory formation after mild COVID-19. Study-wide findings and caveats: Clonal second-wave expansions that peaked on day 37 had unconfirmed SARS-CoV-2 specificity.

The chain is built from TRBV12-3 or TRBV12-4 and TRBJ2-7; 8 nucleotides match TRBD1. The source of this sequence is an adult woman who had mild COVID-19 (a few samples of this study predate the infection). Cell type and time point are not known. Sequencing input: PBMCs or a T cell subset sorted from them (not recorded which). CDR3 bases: TGTGCCAGCAACCTACAGGGGGGTGGCTACGAGCAGTACTTC. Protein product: CASNLQGGGYEQYF.